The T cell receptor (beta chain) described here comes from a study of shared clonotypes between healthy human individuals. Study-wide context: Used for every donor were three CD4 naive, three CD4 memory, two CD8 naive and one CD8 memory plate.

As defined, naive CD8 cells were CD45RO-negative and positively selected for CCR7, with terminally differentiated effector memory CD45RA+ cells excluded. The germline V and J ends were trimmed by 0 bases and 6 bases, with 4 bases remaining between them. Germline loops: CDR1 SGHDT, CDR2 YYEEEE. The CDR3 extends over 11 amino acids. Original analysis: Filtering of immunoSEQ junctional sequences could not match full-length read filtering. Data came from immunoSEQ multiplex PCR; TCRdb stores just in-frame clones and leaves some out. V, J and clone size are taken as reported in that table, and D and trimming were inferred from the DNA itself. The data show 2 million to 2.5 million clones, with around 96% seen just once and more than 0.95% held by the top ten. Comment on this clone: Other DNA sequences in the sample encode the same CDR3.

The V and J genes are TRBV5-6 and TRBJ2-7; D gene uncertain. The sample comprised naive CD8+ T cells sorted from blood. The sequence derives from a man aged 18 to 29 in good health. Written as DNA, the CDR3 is TGTGCCAGCAGCTTGGTGGGCGAGCAGTACTTC. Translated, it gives CASSLVGEQYF.